Shown below are 31 T cell receptor beta chains from a single sample sequenced in a study of T cell clonality in common variable immunodeficiency. Points from the study as a whole: In common variable immunodeficiency, TCR beta chains reportedly carried fewer deletions and N-nucleotide insertions.

The method was immunoSEQ multiplex PCR; TCRdb's version includes in-frame clones alone and lacks a portion of them. There are tens of thousands of clones in the sample, none observed a single time. These TCRs are of unknown antigen specificity. The sample consisted of peripheral blood mononuclear cells. The receptors were sampled from a human donor with common variable immunodeficiency.

In the case of this clone: The read gets to within 3 residues of the CDR3 end, and the germline J gene fills in the rest. The V call is TRBV6-2 or TRBV6-3, the J call TRBJ2-3; TRBD1 matches at 10 bases. V was pared by 6 bases and J by 2 bases, with 5 bases of the junction left unmatched. The CDR3 runs to 15 residues. The germline gives CDR1 MNHEY, CDR2 SVGEGT. The sequenced part of the CDR3 DNA is TGTGCCAGCAGAACCGGGACAGGGGTCACAGATACG. Encoded protein: CASRTGTGVTDT. The complete CDR3 protein is CASRTGTGVTDTQYF.

There are many counts of this clone. The read halts 3 residues ahead of the CDR3 end, with the missing end drawn from the germline J gene. J is TRBJ2-7 and V is TRBV29-1, with D possibly TRBD2 on 6 matching bases. This CDR3 region has 11 residues. The V end lost 4 bases, the J end lost 5 bases, and 9 bases lay between the germline ends. Per germline, CDR1 SQVTM and CDR2 ANQGSEA. CDR3 DNA (partial): TGCAGCGTTGGGAGGGCCCACGAG. It yields the protein CSVGRAHE. In full, the CDR3 is CSVGRAHEQYF.

This clone was seen a handful of times. With the read ending 3 residues before the CDR3 end, the germline J gene is used to fill in that end. The V and J genes are TRBV7-2 and TRBJ2-3, with a weak D call TRBD1 (5 bases). The CDR3 has 14 amino acids. Per the germline V gene, CDR1 is SGHTA and CDR2 is FQGNSA. V lost 1 base, J lost 5 bases, and 10 bases lay in between. CDR3 DNA (partial): TGTGCCAGCAGCTTAGGACAGCTAAAAGATACG. It encodes CASSLGQLKDT. The full CDR3 is CASSLGQLKDTQYF. Full variable domain (missing parts from reference TRBV7-2 and TRBJ2-3): GAGVSQSPSNKVTEKGKDVELRCDPISGHTALYWYRQSLGQGLEFLIYFQGNSAPDKSGLPSDRFSAERTGGSVSTLTIQRTQQEDSAVYLCASSLGQLKDTQYFGPGTRLTVL.

Details on this clone: From the germline J gene comes the end of the CDR3, since the read stops 3 residues before it. The V call is TRBV18, the J call TRBJ1-6; D possibly corresponds to TRBD1 (6 bases). The germline V and J ends were trimmed by 4 bases and 7 bases, with 14 bases remaining between them. The germline V gene encodes CDR1 KGHSH and CDR2 LQKENI. CDR3 length equals 15 residues. CDR3 amino acids: CASSHGQSGNSPLHF. The covered CDR3 bases are TGTGCCAGCTCACACGGACAGTCCGGGAATTCACCC. Together with reference TRBV18 and TRBJ1-6, the CDR3 gives the full variable domain: NAGVMQNPRHLVRRRGQEARLRCSPMKGHSHVYWYRQLPEEGLKFMVYLQKENIIDESGMPKERFSAEFPKEGPSILRIQQVVRGDSAAYFCASSHGQSGNSPLHFGNGTRLTVT.

This clone turned up a few times. With the read ending 3 residues before the CDR3 end, the germline J gene is used to fill in that end. J is TRBJ1-1 and V is TRBV7-8; TRBD1 might be the D (5 bases). V gave up 5 bases and J gave up 0 bases, with 22 bases separating them. This CDR3 is built from 18 residues. CDR1 and CDR2 from the germline V gene are SGHVS and FQNEAQ. The CDR3: CASSKGQGLWSMNTEAFF. CDR3 bases read: TGTGCCAGCAGCAAGGGGCAGGGCCTTTGGTCTATGAACACTGAA.

There are many counts of this clone. Read sequence stops 3 residues before the CDR3 end, and the germline J gene provides the missing end. The chain is built from TRBV5-1 and TRBJ2-7; possible D gene TRBD1, 6 bases. CDR3 size: 14 residues. The V end was cut by 0 bases, the J end by 3 bases, with 10 bases between. In germline, CDR1 is SGHRS, CDR2 YFSETQ. CDR3 DNA (partial): TGCGCCAGCAGCTTGGTTGGGGGCGTCTACGAG. Protein product: CASSLVGGVYE. The whole CDR3 is CASSLVGGVYEQYF. The whole variable domain, remainder taken from reference TRBV5-1 and TRBJ2-7, is KAGVTQTPRYLIKTRGQQVTLSCSPISGHRSVSWYQQTPGQGLQFLFEYFSETQRNKGNFPGRFSGRQFSNSRSEMNVSTLELGDSALYLCASSLVGGVYEQYFGPGTRLTVT.

This clone occurred many times. The CDR3 is cut off 3 residues early in the read; its end comes from the germline J gene. This sequence joins TRBV18 and TRBJ2-3; 9 positions match TRBD1. Germline CDR1 KGHSH, CDR2 LQKENI. The length of the CDR3 is 14 residues. Trimming took 4 bases from V and 4 from J; bases not matched to a gene: 3. CDR3 DNA, as far as it was read: TGTGCCAGCTCACTCACAGGGGGCCCAGATACG. Translating gives CASSLTGGPDT. The complete CDR3 reads CASSLTGGPDTQYF.

In its sample, this clone was seen a few times. The read halts 3 residues ahead of the CDR3 end, with the missing end drawn from the germline J gene. The chain links TRBV30 to TRBJ1-4, with 8 bases aligning to TRBD1. J was trimmed by 3 bases and V by 1 base; bases with no gene match: 13. Looked up from germline, CDR1 is GTSNPN and CDR2 is SVGIG (reference sequence). The length of the CDR3 is 18 residues. The covered CDR3 bases are TGTGCCTGGAGTGCCGTACGACGGCAGGGGGCGGCTAATGAAAAA. Translated: CAWSAVRRQGAANEK. The whole CDR3 protein is CAWSAVRRQGAANEKLFF.

In regard to this clone: The CDR3 is cut off 3 residues early in the read; its end comes from the germline J gene. The rearrangement links TRBV7-2 to TRBJ1-2; TRBD1 aligns across 7 bases. This CDR3 has 16 residues. The germline CDR1 and CDR2 sequences are SGHTA and FQGNSA. V lost 0 bases and J lost 7; bases outside the gene matches: 11. CDR3 region: CASSLAPGGGRRGYTF. The sequenced CDR3 bases are TGTGCCAGCAGCTTAGCGCCGGGAGGGGGCAGGCGTGGC.

CDR3 amino acids: CASSTDIWISNQPQHF. The sequenced CDR3 bases are TGTGCCAGTAGTACGGACATTTGGATTAGCAATCAGCCC. V is TRBV19 and J is TRBJ1-5; the D gene is possibly TRBD1 (5 bases). The CDR3 end is not reached by the read, which stops 3 residues before it; the germline J gene fills it in. This CDR3 contains 16 residues. Germline assignment: CDR1 LNHDA and CDR2 SQIVND (reference sequence). The germline V and J ends were trimmed by 4 bases and 0 bases, with 13 bases remaining between them.

This clone is judged medium-sized. The read ends 3 residues before the CDR3 terminus; that terminus is restored from the germline J gene. The chain carries TRBV30 and TRBJ1-2; 8 bases match TRBD1. Germline V gives CDR1 GTSNPN, CDR2 SVGIG (reference sequence). The CDR3 spans 16 residues. V was clipped by 2 bases and J by 0 bases; unmatched bases: 8. The CDR3 DNA, read in part, is TGTGCCTGGAGTCAACAGGGACAGGAAACTAACTATGGC. This sequence encodes CAWSQQGQETNYG. The CDR3 in full is CAWSQQGQETNYGYTF.

In its sample, this clone was seen a few times. The CDR3 end falls 3 residues outside the read, so it is completed with the germline J gene. The chain joins TRBV7-2 to TRBJ2-5, with 8 bases identical to TRBD2. The trim removed 8 bases at V and 5 bases at J, leaving 7 bases unmatched. Per the germline V gene, CDR1 is SGHTA and CDR2 is FQGNSA. This CDR3 contains 13 residues. CDR3 DNA (partial): TGTGCCAGCTCCGGGGGGGGCATGGAGACC. Amino acid sequence: CASSGGGMET. From start to end, the CDR3 is CASSGGGMETQYF.

This clone was picked up a small number of times. The CDR3 end lies 3 residues beyond the end of the read and is filled in from the germline J gene. The chain combines TRBV5-6 with TRBJ2-7, with 8 bases matching TRBD1. V dropped 2 bases and J dropped 6; count of bases not matched to a gene: 1. The CDR3 spans 12 residues. Germline V gene lookup returns CDR1 SGHDT and CDR2 YYEEEE. The CDR3 protein is CASSFGQGEQYF. The DNA read from the CDR3 is TGTGCCAGCAGCTTCGGACAGGGCGAG.

This clone has at least ten counts. The read comes to an end 3 residues before the CDR3 does, leaving the germline J gene to fill in the end. V is TRBV5-1 and J is TRBJ2-7; 7 nucleotides agree with TRBD2. The CDR3 extends over 14 amino acids. The V gene end was trimmed by 2 bases and the J gene end by 0 bases; junction bases not matched to a gene: 2. The germline V gene encodes CDR1 SGHRS and CDR2 YFSETQ. The CDR3 loop reads CASSLPGGSYEQYF. The covered CDR3 bases are TGCGCCAGCAGCTTACCGGGGGGCTCCTACGAG.

This clone was counted at least ten times. The CDR3 is CASSLDRDTEAFF. Partial CDR3 DNA: TGTGCCAGCAGCTTAGACAGGGACACTGAA. The chain recombines TRBV7-9 with TRBJ1-1; tentatively, D is TRBD1 (6 bases). The CDR3 end falls 3 residues outside the read, so it is completed with the germline J gene. Trimming left V 1 base short and J 3 bases short, with 6 bases between. CDR1 is SEHNR and CDR2 is FQNEAQ in the germline V gene (reference sequence). The CDR3 totals 13 residues.

There are a few counts of this clone. The sequenced part of the CDR3 DNA is TGCGCCAGCAGACCTCCCCAGGGGCCGCATTTCAATTCACCC. Protein sequence: CASRPPQGPHFNSP. The CDR3 as a whole reads CASRPPQGPHFNSPLHF. The chain links TRBV23-1 to TRBJ1-6; a weak D match, TRBD1 (6 bases). With the read ending 3 residues before the CDR3 end, the germline J gene is used to fill in that end. Being an ORF, TRBV23-1 has a function that is uncertain. CDR3 length: 17 amino acids. The V end lost 6 bases, the J end lost 7 bases, and 22 bases lay between the germline ends.

The sample holds a few counts of this clone. Coverage ceases 3 residues before the CDR3 finishes, and the germline J gene fills in the end. The chain employs TRBV19 and TRBJ2-2, with 9 bases aligning to TRBD2. Looked up from germline, CDR1 is LNHDA and CDR2 is SQIVND (reference sequence). This CDR3 comprises 16 residues. V trimming: 4 bases; J trimming: 4 bases; junction bases outside the gene matches: 7. The sequenced part of the CDR3 DNA is TGTGCCAGTAGTAGGGCTAGCGGGGAGGCCACCGGGGAG. Translating gives CASSRASGEATGE. The entire CDR3 reads CASSRASGEATGELFF.

A remark on this clone: Coverage ceases 3 residues before the CDR3 finishes, and the germline J gene fills in the end. The chain links TRBV6-2 or TRBV6-3 to TRBJ2-1; 7 bases fit TRBD2. Germline CDR1 is MNHEY and CDR2 is SVGEGT. This CDR3 contains 12 residues. V lost 8 bases, J lost 5 bases, and 3 bases stayed unmatched. The sequenced CDR3 bases are TGTGCCAGCGGGGGGGGTGACAATGAG. Translation: CASGGGDNE. The CDR3 reads in full as CASGGGDNEQFF.

A few counts support this clone. Coverage ceases 3 residues before the CDR3 finishes, and the germline J gene fills in the end. The rearrangement joins TRBV6-2 or TRBV6-3 to TRBJ2-3; TRBD2 matches at 7 bases. CDR1 and CDR2 (germline): MNHEY, SVGEGT. The CDR3 runs 12 residues. CDR3 DNA (partial): TGTGCCAGCAGTCCTAGACTAGCTCCG. Encoded protein: CASSPRLAP. From start to end, the CDR3 is CASSPRLAPQYF.

This clone was counted ten times or more. Sequencing ends 3 residues short of the CDR3 end; the germline J gene provides the rest. The chain is built from TRBV2 and TRBJ2-6; D might be TRBD2 (5 bases). V lost 6 bases and J 0 bases, leaving 6 bases between the germline ends. The CDR3 has 14 amino acids. CDR1 and CDR2 (germline): SNHLY, FYNNEI. The CDR3 loop reads CASRAGSGANVLTF. The part of the CDR3 DNA that was read is TGTGCCAGCAGGGCGGGCTCTGGGGCCAACGTC.

Worth noting for this clone: Read coverage stops 3 residues before the CDR3 terminus; the germline J gene supplies the remainder. The rearrangement joins TRBV7-3 to TRBJ2-2; possibly TRBD2 for D (7 bases). Between the trimmed V and J ends, which lost 4 bases and 5 bases, there was a span of 14 bases. The CDR3 is 15 residues long. Looked up from germline, CDR1 is SGHTA and CDR2 is FQGTGA. CDR3 sequence reads: CASSSPGGSTGELFF. CDR3 DNA, as far as it was read: TGTGCCAGCAGCTCCCCGGGGGGCTCGACCGGGGAG.

A word on this clone: The read ends 3 residues before the CDR3 terminus; that terminus is restored from the germline J gene. The chain recombines TRBV30 with TRBJ2-4, with TRBD1 matching over 9 bases. V lost 2 bases to trimming and J lost 8 bases; unmatched junction nucleotides: 10. The CDR3 spans 15 residues. Germline V gene data show CDR1 as GTSNPN and CDR2 as SVGIG (reference sequence). The DNA read from the CDR3 is TGTGCCTGGAGTACCGGGACAGGGCAATTCGACATT. Translation: CAWSTGTGQFDI. The entire CDR3 protein reads CAWSTGTGQFDIQYF.

This clone has a count of ten or more. The CDR3 extends 3 residues past the end of the read, so its final part is completed from the germline J gene. The V and J genes are TRBV30 and TRBJ2-5; 12 bases agree with TRBD2. This CDR3 is built from 16 residues. Germline loops: CDR1 GTSNPN, CDR2 SVGIG (reference sequence). Unmatched junction bases numbered 9, after V lost 2 bases and J lost 5 bases. CDR3 DNA (partial): TGTGCCTGGAGTCTGAGACTAGCGGGAGTTCGGGAGACC. It codes for CAWSLRLAGVRET. The whole CDR3 protein is CAWSLRLAGVRETQYF.

A remark on this clone: The read is 3 residues too short to cover the CDR3 end, so that end is filled in from the germline J gene. The rearrangement uses TRBV6-2 or TRBV6-3 and TRBJ1-2, with 9 nucleotides matching TRBD1. This CDR3 spans 14 amino acids. Germline V CDR1 and CDR2: MNHEY, SVGEGT. V was clipped by 2 bases and J by 6 bases; unmatched bases: 4. The CDR3 is CASSYLQGADGYTF. Partial CDR3 DNA: TGTGCCAGCAGTTACCTACAGGGGGCAGATGGC.

This clone was observed a handful of times. The sequence runs out 3 residues before the end of the CDR3; the remainder is reconstructed from the germline J gene. The chain carries TRBV11-3 and TRBJ2-1; 8 bases fit TRBD2. Losses at the gene ends were 3 bases for V and 5 bases for J; bases not matched to a gene: 3. Germline CDR1 and CDR2: SGHNT and YENEEA. The CDR3 is 14 amino acids. CDR3 sequence reads: CASSFTGGDNEQFF. The DNA read from the CDR3 is TGTGCCAGCAGCTTTACCGGGGGGGACAATGAG.

This clone was counted between two and nine times. The DNA ends 3 residues before the CDR3 does, and the rest of the CDR3 is filled in from the germline J gene. The V gene is TRBV18, the J gene TRBJ2-5; D is unclear. There are 13 residues in the CDR3. Germline loops: CDR1 KGHSH, CDR2 LQKENI. Trimming removed 1 base from V and 2 bases from J, with 5 bases in between. The CDR3 DNA, read in part, is TGTGCCAGCTCACCACTTCAACAAGAGACC. Amino acids: CASSPLQQET. The CDR3 as a whole reads CASSPLQQETQYF.

On this clone itself: The CDR3 goes on 3 residues after the read ends, and that part is filled in from the germline J gene. This chain connects TRBV6-2 or TRBV6-3 to TRBJ1-5; maybe TRBD1 (5 bases). This CDR3 region has 17 residues. The V gene lost 0 bases and the J gene lost 3 bases, with 15 bases spanning the gap. Germline values: CDR1 MNHEY, CDR2 SVGEGT. The CDR3 loop reads CASSYSFSGDDNQPQHF. CDR3 DNA, as far as it was read: TGTGCCAGCAGTTACTCATTTTCGGGGGATGACAATCAGCCC.

This clone appeared many times. The missing CDR3 end, 3 residues past where the read stops, is filled in from the germline J gene. This chain uses TRBV7-9 with TRBJ2-7; 10 nucleotides align to TRBD1. The CDR3 sequence is 12 residues long. Germline CDR1 and CDR2: SEHNR and FQNEAQ (reference sequence). The V and J ends lost 10 bases and 4 bases, in that order; junction bases with no gene match: 4. The covered CDR3 bases are TGTGCCACCGGGACAGGGGTTTACGAG. This encodes CATGTGVYE. The whole CDR3 reads CATGTGVYEQYF.

The sample holds many counts of this clone. The junction departs from the called germline gene at one end, perhaps through a read error. The missing CDR3 end, 3 residues past where the read stops, is filled in from the germline J gene. The rearrangement joins TRBV19 to TRBJ1-6, with 8 bases matching TRBD1. Germline lookup yields CDR1 LNHDA and CDR2 SQIVND (reference sequence). The length of the CDR3 is 15 residues. This chain's CDR3 is CASSIADRANSPLHF. The CDR3 DNA, read in part, is TGTGCCAGTAGCATAGCGGACAGGGCCAATTCACCC.

In its sample, this clone was seen a few times. The CDR3 extends 3 residues past the end of the read, so its final part is completed from the germline J gene. The chain couples TRBV7-2 to TRBJ2-5; D ambiguous. This CDR3 region has 15 residues. The germline V gene encodes CDR1 SGHTA and CDR2 FQGNSA. Trimming took off 4 bases at V and 1 base at J, with 13 bases between the two ends. The CDR3 region is CASSSNPRFQETQYF. The sequenced CDR3 bases are TGTGCCAGCAGCTCCAATCCCCGGTTCCAAGAGACC.

Ten or more counts support this clone. The read ends 3 residues shy of where the CDR3 ends; the end is completed using the germline J gene. This rearrangement joins TRBV6-2 or TRBV6-3 to TRBJ2-7, with no clear D. Trimming removed 3 bases from V and 3 bases from J, with 15 bases in between. CDR1 and CDR2 from the germline V gene are MNHEY and SVGEGT. The CDR3 loop spans 15 amino acids. The CDR3 loop reads CASSYRVRVGYEQYF. Partial CDR3 DNA: TGTGCCAGCAGTTATCGGGTAAGAGTCGGCTACGAG.